The 6 T cell receptor beta chains given below trace back to one sample, sequenced in a study of T cells in Graves' hyperthyroidism and ophthalmopathy. TCR beta CDR3 regions were amplified from RNA transcripts. The TCR CDR3 first-round RT-PCR relied on the HTBI primer set. One entry per CDR3 protein results from TCRdb running MiXCR on the multiplex PCR reads. The table has about 270,000 distinct CDR3 sequences, approximately 23% seen once; the top ten hold around 65%. Material: blood. The receptors stem from a man aged 30-40 years with Graves' ophthalmopathy.

This clonotype has only a few counts. The chain links TRBV29-1 to TRBJ2-5; the match to TRBD2 covers 11 bases. The V gene end was trimmed by 0 bases and the J gene end by 5 bases; junction bases not matched to a gene: 11. Germline V CDR1 and CDR2: SQVTM, ANQGSEA. The CDR3 is 17 amino acids. CDR3 bases: TGCAGCGTTGAAGATGCCCTTAGCGGGAGGGCCGACGAGACCCAGTACTTC. Translation gives CSVEDALSGRADETQYF.

The chain is built from TRBV9 and TRBJ1-1, with D unresolved. CDR1 SGDLS and CDR2 YYNGEE come from the germline V gene. V was trimmed by 3 bases and J by 8 bases, leaving 14 bases between them. The CDR3 contains 13 residues. CDR3 coding DNA: TGTGCCAGCAGCGCGGACGTATATGAAGAAGCTTTCTTT. Protein sequence: CASSADVYEEAFF.

This clonotype was seen a few times. V and J are TRBV30 and TRBJ2-7, with TRBD2 matching over 7 bases. Germline-derived CDR1 and CDR2 are GTSNPN and SVGIG (reference sequence). Unmatched junction bases numbered 18, after V lost 4 bases and J lost 0 bases. The CDR3 loop spans 18 amino acids. The CDR3 sequence is CAWNNWGTNGGLSYEQYF. For the CDR3, the DNA is TGTGCCTGGAACAATTGGGGGACTAATGGGGGACTCTCCTACGAGCAGTACTTC. Together with reference TRBV30 and TRBJ2-7, the CDR3 gives the full variable domain: SQTIHQWPATLVQPVGSPLSLECTVEGTSNPNLYWYRQAAGRGLQLLFYSVGIGQISSEVPQNLSASRPQDRQFILSSKKLLLSDSGFYLCAWNNWGTNGGLSYEQYFGPGTRLTVT.

V is TRBV3-1 and J is TRBJ2-7; D might be TRBD2 (5 bases). V shed 4 bases and J shed 3 bases, with 22 bases lying between them. Germline V lookup: CDR1 LGHDT, CDR2 YNNKEL (reference sequence). The CDR3 length is 17 residues. The CDR3: CASSPQSGGVKVYEQYF. Here the CDR3 DNA reads TGTGCCAGCAGCCCACAGTCCGGAGGAGTTAAGGTCTACGAGCAGTACTTC.

This clonotype was seen a few times. The CDR3 nucleotides read TGTGCCAGCAGCCTAAAGCCAGGGAGAAATTCACCCCTCCACTTT. Residues: CASSLKPGRNSPLHF. J is TRBJ1-6 and V is TRBV7-2, with TRBD1 as a possible D gene (5 bases). Germline-derived CDR1 and CDR2 are SGHTA and FQGNSA. V lost 5 bases to trimming and J lost 7 bases, with 15 bases between them. CDR3 length: 15 amino acids. The full variable domain, its missing parts supplied by reference TRBV7-2 and TRBJ1-6, is GAGVSQSPSNKVTEKGKDVELRCDPISGHTALYWYRQSLGQGLEFLIYFQGNSAPDKSGLPSDRFSAERTGGSVSTLTIQRTQQEDSAVYLCASSLKPGRNSPLHFGNGTRLTVT.

The chain carries TRBV25-1 and TRBJ2-5; perhaps TRBD2 as D (6 bases). V was clipped by 5 bases and J by 0 bases, with 10 bases between them. Germline loops: CDR1 MGHDK, CDR2 SYGVNS. The CDR3 length is 14 residues. Here the CDR3 DNA reads TGTGCCAGCAGTCTCCGGAGGGACCAAGAGACCCAGTACTTC. Translating gives CASSLRRDQETQYF.